The clone carrying this T cell receptor (beta chain) occurred once. Its antigen is unknown. Normal lung was sampled as far from the tumour as possible, at least 3 cm. DNA was extracted from unsorted cell suspensions stored frozen. This record comes from a study of immune cell composition in non-small cell lung cancer. Regarding the study as a whole: Tumour TCR-beta clonality was not significantly tied to smoking pack-years.

Profiling relied on immunoSEQ multiplex PCR, and the TCRdb table lists in-frame clones only, not all of them. The repertoire has roughly 3,100 clones, over 60% of them found once; the top ten carry around 13%. The germline V gene encodes CDR1 LNHDA and CDR2 SQIVND (reference sequence). CDR3 size: 15 residues. Trimming cost V 7 bases and J 4 bases, with 17 bases left between them. The rearrangement links TRBV19 to TRBJ1-5; D is possibly TRBD1 (5 bases). The clonotype comes from a human donor with non-small cell lung cancer. The donor label of this sample is uncertain. Specimen: non-adjacent lung tissue. In DNA form, the CDR3 reads TGTGCCAGTAACCCTCGGCAGGGATGGAATCAGCCCCAGCATTTT. Translated: CASNPRQGWNQPQHF.